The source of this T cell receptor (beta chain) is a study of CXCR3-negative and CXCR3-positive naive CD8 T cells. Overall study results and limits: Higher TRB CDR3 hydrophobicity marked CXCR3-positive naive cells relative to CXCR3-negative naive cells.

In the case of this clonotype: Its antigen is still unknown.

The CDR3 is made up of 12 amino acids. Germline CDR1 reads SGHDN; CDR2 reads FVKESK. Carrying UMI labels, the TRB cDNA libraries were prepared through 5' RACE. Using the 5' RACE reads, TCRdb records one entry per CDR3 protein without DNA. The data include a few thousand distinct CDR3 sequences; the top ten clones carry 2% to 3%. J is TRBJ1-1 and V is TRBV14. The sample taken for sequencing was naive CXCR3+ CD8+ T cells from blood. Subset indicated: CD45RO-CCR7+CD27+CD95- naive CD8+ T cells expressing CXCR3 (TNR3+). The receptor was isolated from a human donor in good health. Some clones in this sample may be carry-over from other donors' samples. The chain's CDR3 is CASSRWEEGAFF. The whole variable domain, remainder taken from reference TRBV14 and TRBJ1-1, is EAGVTQFPSHSVIEKGQTVTLRCDPISGHDNLYWYRRVMGKEIKFLLHFVKESKQDESGMPNNRFLAERTGGTYSTLKVQPAELEDSGVYFCASSRWEEGAFFGQGTRLTVV.